The sequence of this T cell receptor beta chain was determined in a study of beta chain features in type 1 diabetes. Study-level findings and limits: In cDNA sequencing, cells with high TCR expression could be over-represented.

Every isolated RNA sample was fully reverse transcribed, so sequencing captured expressed TCRB transcripts. This table comes from immunoSEQ multiplex PCR, and its TCRdb copy is limited to in-frame clones, with some not included. The sample has over 120,000 clones, approximately 9.2% seen once. This clone has a handful of counts. Its target is unknown. The CDR3 is 15 amino acids. The germline V gene has CDR1 SGHTA and CDR2 FQGTGA. Trimming shortened V by 4 bases and J by 1 base, and 12 bases separated the two germline ends. The chain uses TRBV7-3 and TRBJ2-3, with a tentative D call TRBD1 (7 bases). The TCR sequence derives from a man between 18 and 29 years old in good health. Source material: central memory CD4+ T cells from blood. CDR3 loop: CASSSQGGRTDTQYF. CDR3 DNA sequence: TGTGCCAGCAGCTCTCAGGGGGGCCGCACAGATACGCAGTATTTT.